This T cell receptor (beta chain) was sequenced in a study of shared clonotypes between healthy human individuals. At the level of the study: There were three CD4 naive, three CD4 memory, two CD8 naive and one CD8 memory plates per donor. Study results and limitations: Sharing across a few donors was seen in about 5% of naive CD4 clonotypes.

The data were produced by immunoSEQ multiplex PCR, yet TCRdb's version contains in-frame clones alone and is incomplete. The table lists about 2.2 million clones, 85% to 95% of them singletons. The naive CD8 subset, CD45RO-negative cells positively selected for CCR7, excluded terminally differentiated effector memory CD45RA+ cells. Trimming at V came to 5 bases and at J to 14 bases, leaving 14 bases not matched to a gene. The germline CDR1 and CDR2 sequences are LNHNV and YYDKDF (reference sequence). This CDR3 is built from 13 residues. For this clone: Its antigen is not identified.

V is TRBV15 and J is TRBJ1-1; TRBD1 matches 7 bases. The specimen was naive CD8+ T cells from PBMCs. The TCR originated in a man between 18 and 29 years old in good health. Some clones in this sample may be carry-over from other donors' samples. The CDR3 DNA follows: TGTGCCACCAGCCAGAGGGGGCGAGGGAGGGAGTTCTTT. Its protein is CATSQRGRGREFF.